In this sample, the clone carrying this T cell receptor (beta chain) turned up once. Germline V CDR1 and CDR2: SGDLS, YYNGEE. This CDR3 has 15 residues. Trimming left V 0 bases short and J 0 bases short, with 9 bases between. The sample is drawn from a study of blood T cell repertoires in COVID-19. Study summary: Whether acute or convalescent, the COVID-19 samples came from the United States, Italy and Spain. PBMCs, B-cell-depleted T cells, or T cells were the source of the cDNA or gDNA that made up the material.

As handled by the study authors: Amplification with reference gene primers provided the estimates of nucleated cell counts. Sequencing was performed with immunoSEQ multiplex PCR; in TCRdb, only in-frame clones are kept and a portion is missing. Clonal size and the V and J genes are those of that table, whereas D and trimming came from the DNA. The sample carries 100,000 to 150,000 clones, approximately 80% recorded once. The chain is built from TRBV9 and TRBJ2-5; D is perhaps TRBD1 (5 bases). The sequencing sample was made of peripheral blood. This clonotype was obtained from a human donor in a cohort sampled during active COVID-19. The CDR3 reads CASSVDPGHQETQYF. In DNA, the CDR3 is TGTGCCAGCAGCGTAGATCCAGGGCACCAAGAGACCCAGTACTTC.